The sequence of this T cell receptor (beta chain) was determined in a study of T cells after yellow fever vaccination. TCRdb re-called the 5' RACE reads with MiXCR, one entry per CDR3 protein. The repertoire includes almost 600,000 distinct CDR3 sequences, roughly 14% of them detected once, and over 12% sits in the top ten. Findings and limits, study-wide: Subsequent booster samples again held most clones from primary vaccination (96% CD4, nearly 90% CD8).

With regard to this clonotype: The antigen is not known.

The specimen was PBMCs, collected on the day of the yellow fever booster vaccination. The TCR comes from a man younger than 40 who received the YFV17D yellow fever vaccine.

CDR3 coding DNA: TGCAGTGCCAGCAGATCGGGGACTAGCGGGACTGTCGATCGAGAGCAGTACTTC. Residues: CSASRSGTSGTVDREQYF. The chain employs TRBV20-1 and TRBJ2-7, with 13 bases fitting TRBD2. This CDR3 has 18 amino acids. With V trimmed by 6 bases and J by 7 bases, 21 bases remained unmatched. The germline V gene has CDR1 DFQATT and CDR2 SNEGSKA (reference sequence).